This T cell receptor beta chain emerged from a study of tissue T cells after allogeneic stem cell transplantation. Whole-study results and caveats: Only a limited share of tissue TCRs appeared in blood or spleen. Across patients, clones rarely overlapped, yet motif clusters were shared tissue-specifically.

Sequencing of TCRbeta CDR3 at survey depth gave sequences and template counts. Sequencing used immunoSEQ multiplex PCR; TCRdb keeps in-frame clones, though not all of them. The sample includes 48,000 or so clones, roughly 73% of them seen just once. CDR1 and CDR2 from the germline V gene are KGHPV and FQNQEV (reference sequence). Losses at the gene ends were 2 bases for V and 0 bases for J; bases not matched to a gene: 2. This CDR3 has 15 amino acids. Remarks on this clone: Antigen specificity is unknown. Germline and genes: mouse. Read sequence stops 1 residue before the CDR3 end, and the germline J gene provides the missing end.

The rearrangement joins TRBV26 to TRBJ2-4; 7 bases line up with TRBD1. Sequencing was carried out using sorted cells pooled from one or two spleens. The sequence was collected from a pool of C57BL/6 mice in good health. CDR3 region: CASSLDRVSQNTLYF. The DNA read from the CDR3 is TGTGCCAGCAGTCTGGACAGGGTTAGTCAAAACACCTTGTAC.